There are many counts of the clone carrying this T cell receptor (beta chain). Its antigen remains unknown. The CDR3 covers 19 residues. Per germline, CDR1 SGHDT and CDR2 YYEEEE. Trimming shortened V by 1 base and J by 2 bases, and 22 bases separated the two germline ends. This record comes from a study of T-cell reconstitution after alpha-beta-depleted transplantation in children. TCRbeta library preparation incorporated unique molecular identifiers. TCRdb re-called the PCR reads through MiXCR, storing one row per CDR3 protein. The table lists a few thousand distinct CDR3 sequences, about 10% of them singletons. Whole-study results and caveats: T-cell counts and diversity were attributed mostly to newly produced T cells one year after transplant. At around two months after transplant, the alpha-beta T cells were reportedly derived from several hundred expanded clones that came from non-depleted graft cells. Elevated TCRbeta diversity at day 60 was traced, in some patients, to surviving recipient T cells and thymic progenitors.

This clonotype was obtained from a patient aged 2-10 years who had a stem cell transplant for inherited bone marrow failure, so the T cells may come from the graft donor. The chain is built from TRBV5-6 and TRBJ2-1; weak D call: TRBD2 (6 bases). Specimen: PBMCs, mostly from graft donor cells, collected 360 days after TCRalphabeta/CD19-depleted stem cell transplant. The CDR3 sequence is CASSLFSSFGGTAYNEQFF. In nucleotides, the CDR3 is TGTGCCAGCAGCTTGTTTTCTTCGTTCGGCGGGACGGCCTACAATGAGCAGTTCTTC. The whole variable domain, remainder taken from reference TRBV5-6 and TRBJ2-1, is DAGVTQSPTHLIKTRGQQVTLRCSPKSGHDTVSWYQQALGQGPQFIFQYYEEEERQRGNFPDRFSGHQFPNYSSELNVNALLLGDSALYLCASSLFSSFGGTAYNEQFFGPGTRLTVL.